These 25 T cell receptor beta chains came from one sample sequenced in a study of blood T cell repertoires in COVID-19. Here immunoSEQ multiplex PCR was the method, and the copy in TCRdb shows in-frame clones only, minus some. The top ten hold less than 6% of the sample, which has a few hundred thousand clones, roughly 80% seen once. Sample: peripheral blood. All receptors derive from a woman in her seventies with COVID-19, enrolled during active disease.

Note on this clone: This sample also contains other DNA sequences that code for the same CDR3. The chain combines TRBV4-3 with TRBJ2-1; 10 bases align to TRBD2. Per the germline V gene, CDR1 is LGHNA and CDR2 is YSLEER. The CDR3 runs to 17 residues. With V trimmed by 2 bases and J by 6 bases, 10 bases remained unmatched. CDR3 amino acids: CASSQTDEAGGLNEQFF. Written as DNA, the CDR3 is TGCGCCAGCAGCCAAACCGACGAAGCGGGGGGGCTCAATGAGCAGTTCTTC.

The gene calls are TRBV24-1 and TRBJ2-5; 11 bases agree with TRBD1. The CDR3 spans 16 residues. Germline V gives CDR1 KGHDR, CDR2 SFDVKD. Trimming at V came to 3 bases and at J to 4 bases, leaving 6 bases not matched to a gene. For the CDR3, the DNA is TGTGCCACCAGTGATGGACAGGGGGCGCATAGAGAGACCCAGTACTTC. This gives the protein CATSDGQGAHRETQYF.

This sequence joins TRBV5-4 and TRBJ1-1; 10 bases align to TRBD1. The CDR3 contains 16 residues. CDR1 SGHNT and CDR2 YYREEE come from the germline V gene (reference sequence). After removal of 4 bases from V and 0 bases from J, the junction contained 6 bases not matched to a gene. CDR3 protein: CASSGGQGRMNTEAFF. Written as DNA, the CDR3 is TGTGCCAGCAGCGGGGGACAGGGGCGCATGAACACTGAAGCTTTCTTT.

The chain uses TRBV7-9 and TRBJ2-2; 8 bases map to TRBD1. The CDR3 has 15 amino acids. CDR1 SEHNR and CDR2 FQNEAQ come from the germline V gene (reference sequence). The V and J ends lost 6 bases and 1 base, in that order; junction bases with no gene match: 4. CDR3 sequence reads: CASRRGQGNTGELFF. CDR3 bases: TGTGCCAGCAGGAGAGGACAGGGGAACACCGGGGAGCTGTTTTTT.

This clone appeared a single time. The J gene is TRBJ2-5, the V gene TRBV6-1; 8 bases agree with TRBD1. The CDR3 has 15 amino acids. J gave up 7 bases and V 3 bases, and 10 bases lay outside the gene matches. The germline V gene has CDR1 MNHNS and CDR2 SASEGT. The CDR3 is CASSEGNRGLGTQYF. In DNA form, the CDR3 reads TGTGCCAGCAGTGAGGGGAACAGGGGGTTGGGGACCCAGTACTTC.

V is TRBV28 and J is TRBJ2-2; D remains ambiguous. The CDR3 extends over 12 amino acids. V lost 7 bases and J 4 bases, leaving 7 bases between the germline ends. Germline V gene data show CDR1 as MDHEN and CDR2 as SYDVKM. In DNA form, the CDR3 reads TGTGCCAGCACCCTTAGCACCGGGGAGCTGTTTTTT. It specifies CASTLSTGELFF.

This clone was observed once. The CDR3 bases are TGCGCCAGCAGCTTGCCCCCGGGAAACTCCTACGAGCAGTACTTC. Its protein is CASSLPPGNSYEQYF. The J gene is TRBJ2-7, the V gene TRBV5-1, with D tentatively TRBD2 (5 bases). Germline CDR1 reads SGHRS; CDR2 reads YFSETQ. CDR3 size: 15 residues. The V end was cut by 1 base, the J end by 0 bases, with 11 bases between.

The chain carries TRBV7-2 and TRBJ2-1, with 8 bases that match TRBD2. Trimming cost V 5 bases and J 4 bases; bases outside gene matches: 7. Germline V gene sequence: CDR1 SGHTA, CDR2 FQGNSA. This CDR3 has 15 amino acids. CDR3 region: CASSPSGRGYNEQFF. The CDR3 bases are TGTGCCAGCAGCCCCAGCGGGAGAGGGTACAATGAGCAGTTCTTC.

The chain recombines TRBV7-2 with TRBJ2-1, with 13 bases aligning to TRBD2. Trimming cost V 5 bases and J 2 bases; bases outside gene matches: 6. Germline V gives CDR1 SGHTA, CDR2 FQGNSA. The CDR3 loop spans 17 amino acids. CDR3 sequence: CASSQGLAGATYNEQFF. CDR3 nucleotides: TGTGCCAGCAGCCAAGGACTAGCGGGAGCAACCTACAATGAGCAGTTCTTC. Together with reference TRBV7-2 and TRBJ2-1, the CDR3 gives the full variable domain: GAGVSQSPSNKVTEKGKDVELRCDPISGHTALYWYRQSLGQGLEFLIYFQGNSAPDKSGLPSDRFSAERTGGSVSTLTIQRTQQEDSAVYLCASSQGLAGATYNEQFFGPGTRLTVL.

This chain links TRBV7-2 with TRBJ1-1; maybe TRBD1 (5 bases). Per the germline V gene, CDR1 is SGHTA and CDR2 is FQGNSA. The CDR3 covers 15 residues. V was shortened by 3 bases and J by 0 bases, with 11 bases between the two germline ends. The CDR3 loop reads CASSFTGEVNTEAFF. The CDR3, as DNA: TGTGCCAGCAGCTTCACAGGCGAAGTGAACACTGAAGCTTTCTTT.

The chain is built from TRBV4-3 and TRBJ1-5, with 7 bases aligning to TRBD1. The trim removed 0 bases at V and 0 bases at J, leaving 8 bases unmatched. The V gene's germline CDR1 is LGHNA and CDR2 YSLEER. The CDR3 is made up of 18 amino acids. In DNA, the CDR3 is TGCGCCAGCAGCCAAGAGGGACAGTGCGTGTATAGCAATCAGCCCCAGCATTTT. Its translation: CASSQEGQCVYSNQPQHF.

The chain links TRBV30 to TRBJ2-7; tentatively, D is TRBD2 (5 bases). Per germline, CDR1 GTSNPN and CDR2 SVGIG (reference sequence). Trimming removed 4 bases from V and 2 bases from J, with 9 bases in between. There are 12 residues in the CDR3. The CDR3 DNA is TGTGCCTGGAAGGTCGGGGCCTACGAGCAGTACTTC. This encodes CAWKVGAYEQYF. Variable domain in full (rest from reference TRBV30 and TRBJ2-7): SQTIHQWPATLVQPVGSPLSLECTVEGTSNPNLYWYRQAAGRGLQLLFYSVGIGQISSEVPQNLSASRPQDRQFILSSKKLLLSDSGFYLCAWKVGAYEQYFGPGTRLTVT.

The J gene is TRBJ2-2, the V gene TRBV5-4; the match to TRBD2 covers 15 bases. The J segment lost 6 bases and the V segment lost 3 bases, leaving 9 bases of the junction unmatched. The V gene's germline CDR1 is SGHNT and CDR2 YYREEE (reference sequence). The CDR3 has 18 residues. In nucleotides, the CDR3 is TGTGCCAGCAGCTCCGGACTAGCGGGAGGGGGGTACGCCGGGGAGCTGTTTTTT. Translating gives CASSSGLAGGGYAGELFF.

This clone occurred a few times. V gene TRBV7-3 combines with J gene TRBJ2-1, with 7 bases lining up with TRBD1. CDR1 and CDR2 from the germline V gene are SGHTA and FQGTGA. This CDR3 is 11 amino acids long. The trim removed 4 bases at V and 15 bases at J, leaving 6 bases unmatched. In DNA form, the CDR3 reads TGTGCCAGCAGCTCTGACAGGGTCATGTTCTTC. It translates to CASSSDRVMFF.

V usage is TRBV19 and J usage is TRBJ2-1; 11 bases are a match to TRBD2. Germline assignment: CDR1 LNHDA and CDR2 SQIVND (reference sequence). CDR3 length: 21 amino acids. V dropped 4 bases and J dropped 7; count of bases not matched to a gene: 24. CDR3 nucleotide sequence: TGTGCCAGTAGTACTCTACTAGCGGGAGTCTTTCGAGGCGCTTCGGTGAATGAGCAGTTCTTC. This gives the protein CASSTLLAGVFRGASVNEQFF.

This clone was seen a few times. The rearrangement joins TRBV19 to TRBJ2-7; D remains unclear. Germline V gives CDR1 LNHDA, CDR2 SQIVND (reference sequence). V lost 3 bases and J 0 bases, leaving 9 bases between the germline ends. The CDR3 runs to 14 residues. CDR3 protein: CASSIVYSSYEQYF. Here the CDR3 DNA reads TGTGCCAGTAGTATTGTCTACAGCTCCTACGAGCAGTACTTC.

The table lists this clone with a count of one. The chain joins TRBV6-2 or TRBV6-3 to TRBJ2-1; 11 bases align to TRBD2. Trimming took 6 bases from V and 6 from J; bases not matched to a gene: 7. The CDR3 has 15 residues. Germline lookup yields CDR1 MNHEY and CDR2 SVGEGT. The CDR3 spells CASSKGLAAFNEQFF. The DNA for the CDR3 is TGTGCCAGCAGCAAGGGACTAGCGGCCTTCAATGAGCAGTTCTTC.

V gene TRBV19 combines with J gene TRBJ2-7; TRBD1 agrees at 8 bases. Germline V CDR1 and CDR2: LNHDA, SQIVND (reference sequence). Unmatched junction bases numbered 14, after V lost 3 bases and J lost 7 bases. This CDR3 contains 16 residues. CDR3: CASSIRQTDRAGEQYF. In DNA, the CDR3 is TGTGCCAGTAGTATTAGGCAAACGGACAGGGCAGGTGAGCAGTACTTC.

CDR3 sequence (DNA): TGTGCCAGCAGTGAAGTCTTATCCTCCTACAATGAGCAGTTCTTC. Translation gives CASSEVLSSYNEQFF. The chain has TRBV6-1 and TRBJ2-1; D unresolved. The germline CDR1 and CDR2 sequences are MNHNS and SASEGT. The CDR3 consists of 15 residues. Trimming pared 1 base from V and 0 bases from J, leaving 7 bases between.

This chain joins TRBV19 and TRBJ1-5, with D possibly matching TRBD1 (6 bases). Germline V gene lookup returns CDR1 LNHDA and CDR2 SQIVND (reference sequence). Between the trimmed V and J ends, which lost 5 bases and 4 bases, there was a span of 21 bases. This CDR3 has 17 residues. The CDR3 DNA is TGTGCCAGTAGTGCGGAAGCAGCGGGACACCGAAATCAGCCCCAGCATTTT. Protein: CASSAEAAGHRNQPQHF.

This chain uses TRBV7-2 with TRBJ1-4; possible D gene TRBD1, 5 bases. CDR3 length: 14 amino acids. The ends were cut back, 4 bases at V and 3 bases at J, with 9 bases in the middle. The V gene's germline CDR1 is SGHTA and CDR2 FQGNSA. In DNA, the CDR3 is TGTGCCAGCAGCTCGTGGGGGGCTAATGAAAAACTGTTTTTT. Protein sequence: CASSSWGANEKLFF.

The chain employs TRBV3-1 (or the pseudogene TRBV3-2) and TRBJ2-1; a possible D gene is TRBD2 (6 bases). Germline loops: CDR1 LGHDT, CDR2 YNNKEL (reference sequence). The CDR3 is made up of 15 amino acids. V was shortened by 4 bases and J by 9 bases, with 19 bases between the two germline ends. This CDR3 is CASSPRDGQRGEQFF. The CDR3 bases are TGTGCCAGCAGCCCGCGGGACGGCCAGAGAGGTGAGCAGTTCTTC.

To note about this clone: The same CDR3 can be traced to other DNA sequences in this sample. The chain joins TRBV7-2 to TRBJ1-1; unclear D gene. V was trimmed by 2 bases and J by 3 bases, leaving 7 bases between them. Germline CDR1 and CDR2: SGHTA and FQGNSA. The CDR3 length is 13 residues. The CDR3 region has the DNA TGTGCCAGCAGCTTAAGGAGGGACACTGAAGCTTTCTTT. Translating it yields CASSLRRDTEAFF.

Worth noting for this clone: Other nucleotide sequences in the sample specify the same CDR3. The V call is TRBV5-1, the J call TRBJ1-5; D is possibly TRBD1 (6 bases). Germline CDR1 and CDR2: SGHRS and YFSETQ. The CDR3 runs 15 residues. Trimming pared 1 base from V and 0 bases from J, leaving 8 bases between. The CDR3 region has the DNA TGCGCCAGCAGCTTGACAGGGAATAGCAATCAGCCCCAGCATTTT. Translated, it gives CASSLTGNSNQPQHF.

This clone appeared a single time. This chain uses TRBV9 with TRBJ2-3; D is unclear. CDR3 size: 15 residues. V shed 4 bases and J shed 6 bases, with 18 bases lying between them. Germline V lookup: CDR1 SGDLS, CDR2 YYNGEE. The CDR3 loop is CASSLDRSLTDTQYF. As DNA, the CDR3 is TGTGCCAGCAGCCTTGATCGGTCCTTAACGGATACGCAGTATTTT.